The 3 T cell receptor beta chains given below trace back to one sample, sequenced in a study of blood T cell repertoires in COVID-19. Some clones are missing from TCRdb's copy, which holds only in-frame ones; the method was immunoSEQ multiplex PCR. Of roughly 59,000 clones in the sample, less than 80% were seen once. Sequencing input: peripheral blood. The receptors shown here come from a human donor in a cohort sampled during active COVID-19.

The chain uses TRBV27 and TRBJ2-5; 7 positions match TRBD1. The CDR3 sequence is 13 residues long. V shed 4 bases and J 2 bases; nucleotides not matched to a gene: 1. Per the germline V gene, CDR1 is MNHEY and CDR2 is SMNVEV (reference sequence). The CDR3 sequence: CASSWGQQETQYF. The CDR3 region has the DNA TGTGCCAGCAGTTGGGGACAGCAAGAGACCCAGTACTTC.

This chain links TRBV11-2 with TRBJ1-1; the D gene is possibly TRBD1 (5 bases). CDR1 is SGHAT and CDR2 is FQNNGV in the germline V gene. The V end was cut by 1 base, the J end by 3 bases, with 6 bases between. The CDR3 spans 13 residues. The CDR3 coding sequence is TGTGCCAGCAGCTTAGGGGGGGACACTGAAGCTTTCTTT. Translated: CASSLGGDTEAFF.

This clone was recorded a few times. V usage is TRBV6-2 or TRBV6-3 and J usage is TRBJ2-1; maybe TRBD2 (6 bases). Germline CDR1 is MNHEY and CDR2 is SVGEGT. The CDR3 is 15 residues long. The ends were cut back, 4 bases at V and 7 bases at J, with 17 bases in the middle. This CDR3 reads CASSSTQEGPNEQFF. CDR3 DNA: TGTGCCAGCAGTTCCACCCAGGAGGGCCCAAATGAGCAGTTCTTC.